This T cell receptor beta chain was sequenced during a study of blood T cell repertoires in COVID-19. Study-level information: The cDNA or gDNA used as material had been derived from T cells, B-cell-depleted T cells, or PBMCs.

The V gene end was trimmed by 0 bases and the J gene end by 4 bases; junction bases not matched to a gene: 2. Germline values: CDR1 SGHRS, CDR2 YFSETQ. This CDR3 has 15 amino acids. This table comes from immunoSEQ multiplex PCR, and its TCRdb copy is limited to in-frame clones, with some not included. This table holds 100,000 to 150,000 clones, around 87% found once. Sequenced input: peripheral blood. The source is an older man with active COVID-19. The chain carries TRBV5-1 and TRBJ2-2; 8 bases line up with TRBD1. The CDR3 spells CASSLGTGTTGELFF. The DNA of the CDR3 is TGCGCCAGCAGCTTGGGGACAGGGACCACCGGGGAGCTGTTTTTT. The whole variable domain, filled in from reference TRBV5-1 and TRBJ2-2, reads KAGVTQTPRYLIKTRGQQVTLSCSPISGHRSVSWYQQTPGQGLQFLFEYFSETQRNKGNFPGRFSGRQFSNSRSEMNVSTLELGDSALYLCASSLGTGTTGELFFGEGSRLTVL.